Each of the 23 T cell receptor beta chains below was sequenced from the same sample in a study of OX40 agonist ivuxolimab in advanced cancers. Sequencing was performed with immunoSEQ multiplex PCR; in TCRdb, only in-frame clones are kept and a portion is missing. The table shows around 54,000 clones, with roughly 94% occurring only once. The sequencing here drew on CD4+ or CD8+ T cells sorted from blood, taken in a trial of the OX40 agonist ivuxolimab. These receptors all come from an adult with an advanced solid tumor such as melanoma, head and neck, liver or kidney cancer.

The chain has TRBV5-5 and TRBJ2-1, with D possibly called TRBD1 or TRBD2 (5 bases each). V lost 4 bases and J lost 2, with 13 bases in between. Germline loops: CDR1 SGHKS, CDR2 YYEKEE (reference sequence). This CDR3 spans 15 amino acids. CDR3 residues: CASSAYGTAYNEQFF. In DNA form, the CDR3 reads TGTGCCAGCAGCGCTTACGGGACGGCCTACAATGAGCAGTTCTTC.

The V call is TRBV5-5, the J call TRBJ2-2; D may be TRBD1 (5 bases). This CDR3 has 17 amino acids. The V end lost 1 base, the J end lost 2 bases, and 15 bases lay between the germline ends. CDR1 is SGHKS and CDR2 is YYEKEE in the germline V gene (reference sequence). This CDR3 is CASSLSPGRANTGELFF. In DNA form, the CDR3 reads TGTGCCAGCAGCTTGAGTCCAGGCAGGGCCAACACCGGGGAGCTGTTTTTT.

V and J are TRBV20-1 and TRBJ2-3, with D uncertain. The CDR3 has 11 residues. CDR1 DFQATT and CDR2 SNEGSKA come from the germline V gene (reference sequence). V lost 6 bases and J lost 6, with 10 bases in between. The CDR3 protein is CSAQGWDTQYF. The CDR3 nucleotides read TGCAGTGCCCAAGGGTGGGATACGCAGTATTTT.

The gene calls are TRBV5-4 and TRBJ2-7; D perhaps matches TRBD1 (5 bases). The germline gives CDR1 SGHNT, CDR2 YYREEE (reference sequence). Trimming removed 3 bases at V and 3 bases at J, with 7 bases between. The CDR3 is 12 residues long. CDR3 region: CASSSDSYEQYF. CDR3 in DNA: TGTGCCAGCAGCTCCGACAGCTACGAGCAGTACTTC. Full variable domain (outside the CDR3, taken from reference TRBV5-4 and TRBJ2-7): ETGVTQSPTHLIKTRGQQVTLRCSSQSGHNTVSWYQQALGQGPQFIFQYYREEENGRGNFPPRFSGLQFPNYSSELNVNALELDDSALYLCASSSDSYEQYFGPGTRLTVT.

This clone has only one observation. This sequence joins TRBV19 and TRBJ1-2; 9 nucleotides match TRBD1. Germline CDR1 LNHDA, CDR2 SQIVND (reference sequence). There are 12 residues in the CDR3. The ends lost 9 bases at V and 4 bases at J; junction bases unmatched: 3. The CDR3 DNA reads TGTGCCAGCACGACAGGGGGCTATGGCTACACCTTC. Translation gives CASTTGGYGYTF.

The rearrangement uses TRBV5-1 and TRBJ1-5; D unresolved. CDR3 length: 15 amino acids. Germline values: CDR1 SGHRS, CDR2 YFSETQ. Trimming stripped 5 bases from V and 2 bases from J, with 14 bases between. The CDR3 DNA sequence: TGCGCCAGCAGACCCGGGCCATCCGGCAATCAGCCCCAGCATTTT. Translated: CASRPGPSGNQPQHF.

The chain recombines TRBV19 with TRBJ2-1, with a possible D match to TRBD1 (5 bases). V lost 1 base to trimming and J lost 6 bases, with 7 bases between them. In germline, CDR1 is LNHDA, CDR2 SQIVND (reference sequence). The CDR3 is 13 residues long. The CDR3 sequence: CASSIGQFNEQFF. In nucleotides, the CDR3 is TGTGCCAGTAGTATAGGACAGTTCAATGAGCAGTTCTTC.

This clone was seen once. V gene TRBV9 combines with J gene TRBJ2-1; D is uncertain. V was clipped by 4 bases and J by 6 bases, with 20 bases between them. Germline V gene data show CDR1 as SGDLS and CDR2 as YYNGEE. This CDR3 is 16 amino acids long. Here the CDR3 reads CASSPRGDGSGNEQFF. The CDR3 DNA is TGTGCCAGCAGCCCCCGCGGAGACGGAAGTGGCAATGAGCAGTTCTTC.

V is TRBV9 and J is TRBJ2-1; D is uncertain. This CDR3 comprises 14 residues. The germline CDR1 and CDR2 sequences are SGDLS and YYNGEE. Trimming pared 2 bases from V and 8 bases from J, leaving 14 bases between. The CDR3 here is CASSVERSRDEQFF. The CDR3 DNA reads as TGTGCCAGCAGCGTTGAGAGATCTCGGGATGAGCAGTTCTTC.

The CDR3 sequence: CASSSPDPEWEPRRGYTF. As DNA, the CDR3 is TGTGCCAGCAGCTCACCGGACCCAGAGTGGGAGCCGCGGCGCGGCTACACCTTC. V is TRBV7-9 and J is TRBJ1-2; D not certain. The germline V gene encodes CDR1 SEHNR and CDR2 FQNEAQ (reference sequence). V was trimmed by 4 bases and J by 8 bases, leaving 29 bases between them. The CDR3 loop spans 18 amino acids.

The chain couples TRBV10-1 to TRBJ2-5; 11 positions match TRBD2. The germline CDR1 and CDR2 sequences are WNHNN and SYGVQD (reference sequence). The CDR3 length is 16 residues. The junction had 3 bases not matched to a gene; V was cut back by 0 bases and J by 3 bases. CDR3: CASSESTSGSEETQYF. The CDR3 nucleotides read TGCGCCAGCAGTGAGTCTACTAGCGGGAGTGAAGAGACCCAGTACTTC.

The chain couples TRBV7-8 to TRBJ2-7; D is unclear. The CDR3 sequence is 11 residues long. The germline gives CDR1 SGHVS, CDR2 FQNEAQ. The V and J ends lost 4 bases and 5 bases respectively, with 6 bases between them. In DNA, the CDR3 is TGTGCCAGCAGCTCGGACGACGAGCAGTACTTC. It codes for CASSSDDEQYF.

This CDR3 is CASSLRKRGTGELFF. CDR3 nucleotides: TGTGCCAGCAGCCTCAGAAAGCGGGGAACCGGGGAGCTGTTTTTT. The chain joins TRBV7-2 to TRBJ2-2, with 7 bases matching TRBD2. Trimming took 5 bases from V and 5 from J; bases not matched to a gene: 8. The CDR3 has 15 amino acids. CDR1 SGHTA and CDR2 FQGNSA come from the germline V gene.

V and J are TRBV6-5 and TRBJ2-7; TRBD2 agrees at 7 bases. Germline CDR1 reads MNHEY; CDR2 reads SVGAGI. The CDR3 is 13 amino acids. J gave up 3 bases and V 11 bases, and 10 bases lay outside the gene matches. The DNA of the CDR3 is TGTGCCGGCGCCTGGGGCGGGAGCTACGAGCAGTACTTC. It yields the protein CAGAWGGSYEQYF.

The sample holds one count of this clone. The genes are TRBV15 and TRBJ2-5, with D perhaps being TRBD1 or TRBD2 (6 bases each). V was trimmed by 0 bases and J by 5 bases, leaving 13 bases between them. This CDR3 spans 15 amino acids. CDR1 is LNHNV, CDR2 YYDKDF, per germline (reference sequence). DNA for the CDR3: TGTGCCACCAGCAGAGATAAGGGGGGTTGGGAGACCCAGTACTTC. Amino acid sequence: CATSRDKGGWETQYF.

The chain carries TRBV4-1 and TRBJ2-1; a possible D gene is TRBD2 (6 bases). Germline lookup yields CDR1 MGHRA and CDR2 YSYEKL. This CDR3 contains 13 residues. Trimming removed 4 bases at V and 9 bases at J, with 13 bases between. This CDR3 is CASSPLGGFEQFF. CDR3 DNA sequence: TGCGCCAGCAGCCCCCTGGGAGGCTTTGAGCAGTTCTTC.

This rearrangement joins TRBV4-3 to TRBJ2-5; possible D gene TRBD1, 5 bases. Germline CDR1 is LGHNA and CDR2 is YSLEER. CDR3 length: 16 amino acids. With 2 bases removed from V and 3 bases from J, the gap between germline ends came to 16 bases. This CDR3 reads CASSQWPGSAEETQYF. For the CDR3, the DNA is TGCGCCAGCAGCCAATGGCCAGGGTCTGCTGAAGAGACCCAGTACTTC.

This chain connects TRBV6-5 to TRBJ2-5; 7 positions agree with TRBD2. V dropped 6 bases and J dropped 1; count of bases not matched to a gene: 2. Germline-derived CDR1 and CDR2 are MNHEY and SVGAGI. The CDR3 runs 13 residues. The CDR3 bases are TGTGCCAGCAGCCTAGCGGTCCAAGAGACCCAGTACTTC. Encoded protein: CASSLAVQETQYF.

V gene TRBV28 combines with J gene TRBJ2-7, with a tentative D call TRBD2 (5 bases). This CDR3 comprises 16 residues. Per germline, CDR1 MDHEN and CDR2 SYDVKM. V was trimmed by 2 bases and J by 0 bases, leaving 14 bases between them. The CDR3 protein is CASSLNKGGLSYEQYF. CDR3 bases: TGTGCCAGCAGTTTAAATAAGGGCGGGCTCTCCTACGAGCAGTACTTC. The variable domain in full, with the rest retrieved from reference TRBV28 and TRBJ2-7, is DVKVTQSSRYLVKRTGEKVFLECVQDMDHENMFWYRQDPGLGLRLIYFSYDVKMKEKGDIPEGYSVSREKKERFSLILESASTNQTSMYLCASSLNKGGLSYEQYFGPGTRLTVT.

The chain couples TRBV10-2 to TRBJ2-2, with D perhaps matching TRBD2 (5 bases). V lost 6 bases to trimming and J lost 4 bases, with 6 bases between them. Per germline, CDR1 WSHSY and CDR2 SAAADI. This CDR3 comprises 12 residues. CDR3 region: CASRRATGELFF. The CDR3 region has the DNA TGCGCCAGCAGGCGGGCCACCGGGGAGCTGTTTTTT.

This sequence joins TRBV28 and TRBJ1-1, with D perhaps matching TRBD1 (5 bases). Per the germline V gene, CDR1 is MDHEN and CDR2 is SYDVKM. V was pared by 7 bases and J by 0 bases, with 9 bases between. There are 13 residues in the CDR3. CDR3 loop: CASIDRLNTEAFF. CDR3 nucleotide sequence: TGTGCCAGCATCGACAGACTGAACACTGAAGCTTTCTTT. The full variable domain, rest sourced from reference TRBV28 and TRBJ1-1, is DVKVTQSSRYLVKRTGEKVFLECVQDMDHENMFWYRQDPGLGLRLIYFSYDVKMKEKGDIPEGYSVSREKKERFSLILESASTNQTSMYLCASIDRLNTEAFFGQGTRLTVV.

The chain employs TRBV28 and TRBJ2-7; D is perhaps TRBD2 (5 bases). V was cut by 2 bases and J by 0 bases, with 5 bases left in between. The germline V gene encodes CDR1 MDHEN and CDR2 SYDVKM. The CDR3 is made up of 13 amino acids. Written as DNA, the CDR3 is TGTGCCAGCAGTTTAGGGAGCTCCTACGAGCAGTACTTC. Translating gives CASSLGSSYEQYF.

The CDR3 DNA is TGTGCCAGTCGAGGTCCCCTGGGCTCCGAGCAGTACTTC. Its translation is CASRGPLGSEQYF. V is TRBV19 and J is TRBJ2-7, with D hard to call. Germline values: CDR1 LNHDA, CDR2 SQIVND (reference sequence). CDR3 size: 13 residues. The V gene lost 8 bases and the J gene lost 6 bases, with 17 bases spanning the gap. The full variable domain, with the rest looked up from reference TRBV19 and TRBJ2-7, is DGGITQSPKYLFRKEGQNVTLSCEQNLNHDAMYWYRQDPGQGLRLIYYSQIVNDFQKGDIAEGYSVSREKKESFPLTVTSAQKNPTAFYLCASRGPLGSEQYFGPGTRLTVT.